The 10 T cell receptor beta chains given below trace back to one sample, sequenced in a study of shared clonotypes between healthy human individuals. Assay: immunoSEQ multiplex PCR; the TCRdb copy retains only in-frame clones and omits some. Found here are more than 1.2 million clones, 98% to 99% of them singletons; the top ten hold approximately 0.38%. The source material was naive CD4+ T cells sorted from blood. Subset denoted: CD45RA+ positively selected. The receptors here all came from a man aged 25-45 years in good health.

The chain couples TRBV7-7 to TRBJ2-2; TRBD1 might be the D (7 bases). Germline values: CDR1 SSHAT, CDR2 FNYEAQ (reference sequence). The CDR3 runs to 15 residues. Trimming took off 5 bases at V and 5 bases at J, with 15 bases between the two ends. The chain's CDR3 is CASSPSGGGTGELFF. DNA for the CDR3: TGTGCCAGCAGCCCGTCAGGGGGAGGAACCGGGGAGCTGTTTTTT. The full variable domain, its missing parts supplied by reference TRBV7-7 and TRBJ2-2, is GAGVSQSPRYKVTKRGQDVTLRCDPISSHATLYWYQQALGQGPEFLTYFNYEAQPDKSGLPSDRFSAERPEGSISTLTIQRTEQRDSAMYRCASSPSGGGTGELFFGEGSRLTVL.

This clone was observed a single time. The V gene is TRBV30, the J gene TRBJ2-1; D might be TRBD1 (5 bases). CDR1 and CDR2 (germline): GTSNPN, SVGIG (reference sequence). The CDR3 has 12 amino acids. V shed 5 bases and J shed 8 bases, with 13 bases lying between them. This CDR3 reads CAWGRQIHEQFF. As DNA, the CDR3 is TGTGCCTGGGGAAGACAGATACATGAGCAGTTCTTC.

V gene TRBV19 combines with J gene TRBJ2-7; D possibly corresponds to TRBD1 (6 bases). Germline CDR1 LNHDA, CDR2 SQIVND (reference sequence). The CDR3 length is 14 residues. Trimming pared 6 bases from V and 2 bases from J, leaving 14 bases between. CDR3 nucleotides: TGTGCCAGTAGAGCGACAGGATCTACCTACGAGCAGTACTTC. Translated: CASRATGSTYEQYF. Together with reference TRBV19 and TRBJ2-7, the CDR3 gives the full variable domain: DGGITQSPKYLFRKEGQNVTLSCEQNLNHDAMYWYRQDPGQGLRLIYYSQIVNDFQKGDIAEGYSVSREKKESFPLTVTSAQKNPTAFYLCASRATGSTYEQYFGPGTRLTVT.

The rearrangement joins TRBV6-5 to TRBJ1-1, with D possibly being TRBD1 (5 bases). Germline CDR1 and CDR2: MNHEY and SVGAGI. V lost 0 bases and J lost 7, with 6 bases in between. The CDR3 runs 12 residues. CDR3 DNA sequence: TGTGCCAGCAGTTACTCGGGGGGTGAAGCTTTCTTT. Encoded protein: CASSYSGGEAFF.

This clone showed up just once. The genes are TRBV29-1 and TRBJ2-1; possibly TRBD2 for D (5 bases). V lost 7 bases to trimming and J lost 3 bases, with 13 bases between them. Germline CDR1 and CDR2: SQVTM and ANQGSEA. The length of the CDR3 is 13 residues. The CDR3 coding sequence is TGCAGCGCCGAGTCCGGGAACTACAATGAGCAGTTCTTC. It encodes CSAESGNYNEQFF.

The J gene is TRBJ2-5, the V gene TRBV27; TRBD2 matches 8 bases. This CDR3 comprises 19 residues. Trimming cost V 3 bases and J 5 bases; bases outside gene matches: 20. Germline V CDR1 and CDR2: MNHEY, SMNVEV (reference sequence). CDR3 region: CASSFRVGGAGKLKETQYF. The CDR3 nucleotides are TGTGCCAGCAGTTTCCGAGTCGGGGGGGCTGGGAAATTAAAGGAGACCCAGTACTTC.

The chain couples TRBV5-8 to TRBJ2-3; D is undetermined. This CDR3 region has 12 residues. Germline V gene data show CDR1 as SGHTS and CDR2 as YDEGEE. Between the trimmed V and J ends, which lost 3 bases and 4 bases, there was a span of 6 bases. The DNA for the CDR3 is TGTGCCAGCAGCTACGGTCCAGATACGCAGTATTTT. This translates into CASSYGPDTQYF.

This chain links TRBV2 with TRBJ1-4; D ambiguous. From germline, CDR1 is SNHLY and CDR2 FYNNEI. The CDR3 is made up of 11 amino acids. V lost 1 base and J lost 13, with 7 bases in between. CDR3 protein: CASSEGLGLFF. The CDR3 nucleotides read TGTGCCAGCAGTGAAGGGTTGGGACTGTTTTTT.

The gene calls are TRBV5-1 and TRBJ2-4; D remains unclear. The V and J ends lost 0 bases and 12 bases respectively, with 16 bases between them. The CDR3 sequence is 14 residues long. Germline assignment: CDR1 SGHRS and CDR2 YFSETQ. CDR3 loop: CASSLEVGLSDQYF. In DNA, the CDR3 is TGCGCCAGCAGCTTGGAGGTAGGGTTGTCGGATCAGTACTTC.

The chain couples TRBV28 to TRBJ2-1; possibly TRBD2 for D (5 bases). In germline, CDR1 is MDHEN, CDR2 SYDVKM. The length of the CDR3 is 15 residues. V shed 3 bases and J shed 7 bases, with 16 bases lying between them. The CDR3 protein is CASSFLGGRVNEQFF. The CDR3 coding sequence is TGTGCCAGCAGTTTCCTCGGAGGCCGCGTAAATGAGCAGTTCTTC.